Following are 4 T cell receptor beta chains from one sample sequenced in a study of OX40 agonist ivuxolimab in advanced cancers. Sequencing was performed with immunoSEQ multiplex PCR; in TCRdb, only in-frame clones are kept and a portion is missing. The repertoire holds about 21,000 clones, with approximately 73% as singletons. The material sequenced was CD4+ or CD8+ T cells sorted from blood, taken in a trial of the OX40 agonist ivuxolimab. These receptors were collected from an adult with an advanced solid tumor such as melanoma, head and neck, liver or kidney cancer.

The chain combines TRBV7-6 with TRBJ1-2; TRBD1 is a possible D gene (6 bases). Germline V gives CDR1 SGHVS, CDR2 FNYEAQ. This CDR3 contains 15 residues. Trimming pared 1 base from V and 3 bases from J, leaving 12 bases between. CDR3 DNA: TGTGCCAGCAGCTTAGGGCCGGGGGCTGACTATGGCTACACCTTC. It codes for CASSLGPGADYGYTF.

This sequence joins TRBV27 and TRBJ1-1; perhaps TRBD1 as D (6 bases). The CDR3 runs 15 residues. CDR1 and CDR2 (germline): MNHEY, SMNVEV (reference sequence). The V gene lost 5 bases and the J gene lost 2 bases, with 15 bases spanning the gap. The CDR3 DNA reads as TGTGCCAGCAGTCCTCAGGGGACCACAAACACTGAAGCTTTCTTT. Translation: CASSPQGTTNTEAFF.

The gene calls are TRBV6-1 and TRBJ1-1; the D gene is possibly TRBD1 (6 bases). The CDR3 spans 13 residues. CDR1 MNHNS and CDR2 SASEGT come from the germline V gene. V lost 6 bases, J lost 6 bases, and 14 bases lay in between. The DNA for the CDR3 is TGTGCCAGCAGACACATACAGGGTTCTGAAGCTTTCTTT. It codes for CASRHIQGSEAFF.

The chain recombines TRBV30 with TRBJ1-5; D is unclear. Germline V gene lookup returns CDR1 GTSNPN and CDR2 SVGIG (reference sequence). The V end was cut by 0 bases, the J end by 2 bases, with 8 bases between. CDR3 length: 14 amino acids. The chain's CDR3 is CAWSVKSRNQPQHF. Written as DNA, the CDR3 is TGTGCCTGGAGTGTAAAGTCGCGCAATCAGCCCCAGCATTTT.